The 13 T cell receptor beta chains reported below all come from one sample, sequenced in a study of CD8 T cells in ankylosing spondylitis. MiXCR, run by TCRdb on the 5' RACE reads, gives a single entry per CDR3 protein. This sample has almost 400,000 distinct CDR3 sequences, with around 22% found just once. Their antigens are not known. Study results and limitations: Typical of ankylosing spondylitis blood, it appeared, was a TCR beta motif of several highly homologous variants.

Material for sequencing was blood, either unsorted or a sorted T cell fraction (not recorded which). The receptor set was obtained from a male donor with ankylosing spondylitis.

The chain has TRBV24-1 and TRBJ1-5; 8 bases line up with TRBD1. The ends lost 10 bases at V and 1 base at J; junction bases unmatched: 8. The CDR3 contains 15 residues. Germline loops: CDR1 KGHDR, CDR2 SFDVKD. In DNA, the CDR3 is TGTGCCACTTCCGGGACAGGAAAGAGCAATCAGCCCCAGCATTTT. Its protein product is CATSGTGKSNQPQHF.

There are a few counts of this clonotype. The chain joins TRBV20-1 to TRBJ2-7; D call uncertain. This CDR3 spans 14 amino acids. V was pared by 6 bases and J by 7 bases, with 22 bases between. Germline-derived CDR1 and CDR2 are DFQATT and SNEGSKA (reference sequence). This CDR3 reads CSAFPSDGHGEQYF. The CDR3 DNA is TGCAGTGCCTTCCCTTCAGACGGCCACGGGGAGCAGTACTTC.

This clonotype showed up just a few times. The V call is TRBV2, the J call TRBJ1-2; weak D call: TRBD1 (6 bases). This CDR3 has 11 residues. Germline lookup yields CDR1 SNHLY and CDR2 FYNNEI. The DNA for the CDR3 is TGTGTCGGGGGGCCGGACTATGGCTACACCTTC. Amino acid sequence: CVGGPDYGYTF.

This CDR3 is CASRTYSRVGDTDTQYF. In nucleotides, the CDR3 is TGTGCCAGCAGGACCTACTCTAGGGTTGGGGACACAGATACGCAGTATTTT. The gene calls are TRBV7-8 and TRBJ2-3; D gene ambiguous. Trimming shortened V by 6 bases and J by 2 bases, and 21 bases separated the two germline ends. CDR3 length: 17 amino acids. Germline V CDR1 and CDR2: SGHVS, FQNEAQ. Full variable domain (missing parts from reference TRBV7-8 and TRBJ2-3): GAGVSQSPRYKVAKRGQDVALRCDPISGHVSLFWYQQALGQGPEFLTYFQNEAQLDKSGLPSDRFFAERPEGSVSTLKIQRTQQEDSAVYLCASRTYSRVGDTDTQYFGPGTRLTVL.

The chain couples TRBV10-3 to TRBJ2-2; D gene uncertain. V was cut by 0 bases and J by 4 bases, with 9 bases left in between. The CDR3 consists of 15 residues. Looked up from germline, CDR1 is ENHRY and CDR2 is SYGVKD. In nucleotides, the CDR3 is TGTGCCATCAGTGAGTCGATCTCGGGCACCGGGGAGCTGTTTTTT. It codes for CAISESISGTGELFF.

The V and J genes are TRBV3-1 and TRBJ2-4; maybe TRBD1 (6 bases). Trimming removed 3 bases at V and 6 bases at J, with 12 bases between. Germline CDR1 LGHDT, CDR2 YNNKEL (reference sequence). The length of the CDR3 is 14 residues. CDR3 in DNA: TGTGCCAGCAGCCATAACAGGGCGGGAAACATTCAGTACTTC. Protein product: CASSHNRAGNIQYF.

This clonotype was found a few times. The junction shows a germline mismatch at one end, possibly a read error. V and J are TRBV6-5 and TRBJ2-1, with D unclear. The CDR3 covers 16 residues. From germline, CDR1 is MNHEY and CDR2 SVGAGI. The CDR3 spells CASSDSVARSYNEQFF. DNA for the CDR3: TGTGCCAGCAGTGACTCAGTGGCTCGCTCCTACAATGAGCAGTTCTTC.

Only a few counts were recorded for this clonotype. The CDR3 DNA is TGCAGTGCTAGAAAGGTCTTACGGGGTCCCAACTATGGCTACACCTTC. It translates to CSARKVLRGPNYGYTF. The genes are TRBV20-1 and TRBJ1-2; D ambiguous. Trimming left V 2 bases short and J 2 bases short, with 18 bases between. From germline, CDR1 is DFQATT and CDR2 SNEGSKA (reference sequence). The CDR3 extends over 16 amino acids.

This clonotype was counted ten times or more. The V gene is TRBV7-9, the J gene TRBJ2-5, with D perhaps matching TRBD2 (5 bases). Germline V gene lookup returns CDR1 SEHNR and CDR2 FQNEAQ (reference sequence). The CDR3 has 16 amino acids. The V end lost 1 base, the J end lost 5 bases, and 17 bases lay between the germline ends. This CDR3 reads CASSLEAPSGGETQYF. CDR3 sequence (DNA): TGTGCCAGCAGCTTAGAGGCACCAAGCGGCGGGGAGACCCAGTACTTC.

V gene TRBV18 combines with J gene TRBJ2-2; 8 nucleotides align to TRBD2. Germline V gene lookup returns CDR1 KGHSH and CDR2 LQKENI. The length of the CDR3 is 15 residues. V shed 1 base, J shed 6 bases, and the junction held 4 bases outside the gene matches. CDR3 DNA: TGTGCCAGCTCACCACGTCAGCGGGAGTCCGGGGAGCTGTTTTTT. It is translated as CASSPRQRESGELFF.

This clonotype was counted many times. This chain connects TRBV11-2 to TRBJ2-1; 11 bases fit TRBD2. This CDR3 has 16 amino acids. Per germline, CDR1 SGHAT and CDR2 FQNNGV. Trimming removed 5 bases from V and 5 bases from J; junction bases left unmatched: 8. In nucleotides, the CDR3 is TGTGCCAGCAGCCCTATTAGCGGGAGGGCGAACAATGAGCAGTTCTTC. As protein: CASSPISGRANNEQFF.

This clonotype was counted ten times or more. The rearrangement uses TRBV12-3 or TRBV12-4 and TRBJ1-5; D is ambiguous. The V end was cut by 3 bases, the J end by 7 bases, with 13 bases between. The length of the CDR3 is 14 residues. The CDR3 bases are TGTGCCAGCAGTTTGAAAGGAACTGGGCAGCCCCAGCATTTT. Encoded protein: CASSLKGTGQPQHF.

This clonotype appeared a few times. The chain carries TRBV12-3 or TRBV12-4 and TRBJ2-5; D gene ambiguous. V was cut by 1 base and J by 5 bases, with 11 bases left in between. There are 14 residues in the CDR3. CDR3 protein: CASSLEGPRETQYF. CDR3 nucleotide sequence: TGTGCCAGCAGTTTAGAGGGCCCGCGGGAGACCCAGTACTTC.